Detailed here is one T cell receptor (beta chain). TCRdb re-called the 5' RACE reads; every CDR3 protein appears as one record, without DNA. The sample data list about 540,000 distinct CDR3 sequences. This sample is part of a study of T cells expressing NK-cell markers. The sequencing input was blood T cells: a sorted CD56 or NKG2C T cell subset, CD4+ or CD8+ T cells, or bulk PBMC T cells (not recorded which). The receptor was isolated from a man between 18 and 35 years old in good health.

The CDR3 reads CASARNYEQYF. The chain carries TRBV6-2 or TRBV6-3 and TRBJ2-7. The CDR3 loop spans 11 amino acids. Germline loops: CDR1 MNHEY, CDR2 SVGEGT.